The source of this T cell receptor (beta chain) is a study of T cells expressing NK-cell markers. The overall study: TCR beta repertoires came from sorted CD3+CD56+NKG2C+, CD3+CD56+NKG2C- and CD3+CD56-NKG2C+ T cells.

Study results and caveats: A handful of donors' CD3+CD56-NKG2C+ cells were dominated by the same clonotypes.

Each CDR3 protein gets one entry in TCRdb, which reprocessed the 5' RACE reads and gives no DNA. Across about 260,000 distinct CDR3 sequences, the top ten clones capture 4% to 5% of the sample. Details on this clonotype: Its antigen is as yet unknown.

This CDR3 is 14 amino acids long. Germline assignment: CDR1 SGHTA and CDR2 FQGNSA. This chain uses TRBV7-2 with TRBJ2-1; TCRdb's D call, TRBD2, is unchecked because there is no DNA. The TCR originated in a woman aged 18 to 75 in good health. Sequenced: blood T cells: a sorted CD56 or NKG2C T cell subset, CD4+ or CD8+ T cells, or bulk PBMC T cells (not recorded which). The CDR3 sequence: CASSLVGRADEQFF.